Below, one T cell receptor beta chain is given with its context. This receptor's antigen is unknown. Nothing much larger sits one base from this clone, and base qualities are not available. TCR beta VDJ combination and CDR3 sequence profiling used genomic DNA as the template. TCR repertoire sequencing was run on an Illumina HiSeq 2000. The published analysis was carried out like this. Repertoire assessment relied on Simpson's diversity index, CDR3 size and DJ length profiles, and TRBV/TRBJ rearrangement plots. The most abundant DNA sequence in the deep sequencing data was defined as the immunodominant clone. CDR3 amino acid sequences were screened for sharing across subjects and compared with published repertoires and the VDJdb database. TCRdb passed the public sequencing reads through fastp at Q25 and MiXCR, retaining productive beta sequences. Each entry merges the rows of one CDR3 protein and shows their most common DNA and genes. The V and J calls, along with clone size, are taken from TCRdb and not from the paper's own processing. This sample holds around 400,000 distinct CDR3 sequences; 55% to 75% were observed only once. The top ten hold approximately 3.8% of the sample.

This sample is drawn from a study of CD8+CD57+ T cells in acquired aplastic anemia (dated by TCRdb to 2016 to 2018). The study in broad terms: Extracted DNA from sorted CD4+ and CD8+ cells averaged around 3.3 ug, ranging from about 0.18 to 27.4 ug. Mean read counts for healthy donor samples were roughly 10 million for CD4+ cells and roughly 12 million for CD8+ cells. Paper-wide results and their limitations: No significant difference in CD8+ Simpson's diversity was found between patients and healthy controls (P=0.060). Around 27 CD8+ CDR3 sequences were shared between patients and controls but appeared highly expressed in patients and within their immunodominant clones.

The study deep-sequenced TCR repertoires of sorted CD4+ and CD8+ blood T cells from severe aplastic anemia patients and healthy subjects. Ficoll-Paque density gradient centrifugation was used to isolate peripheral blood mononuclear cells. Before DNA extraction, CD4+ and CD8+ T cells were sorted by FACS or by magnetic beads. Sequenced: sorted CD4+, CD8+, or CD8+CD57+ T cells (not recorded which) from PBMCs. The TCR was taken from a human donor in good health, serving as a control.

The DNA reads TGTGCCAGCAGCCAAGAACAGGAACTAAATTCACCCCTCCACTTT. This codes for CASSQEQELNSPLHF. This receptor chain uses TRBV7-4 and TRBJ1-6; a tentative D call is TRBD1 (5 bases match). The germline V gene supplies CDR1 SGHVT and CDR2 SQSDAQ. V is reduced by 5 bases and J by 7 bases, leaving a spacing of 15 bases between them. Including cysteine and phenylalanine, the CDR3 has 15 amino acids. The retained sequence is limited to the CDR3, 45 bases, with the frame set at the first base.